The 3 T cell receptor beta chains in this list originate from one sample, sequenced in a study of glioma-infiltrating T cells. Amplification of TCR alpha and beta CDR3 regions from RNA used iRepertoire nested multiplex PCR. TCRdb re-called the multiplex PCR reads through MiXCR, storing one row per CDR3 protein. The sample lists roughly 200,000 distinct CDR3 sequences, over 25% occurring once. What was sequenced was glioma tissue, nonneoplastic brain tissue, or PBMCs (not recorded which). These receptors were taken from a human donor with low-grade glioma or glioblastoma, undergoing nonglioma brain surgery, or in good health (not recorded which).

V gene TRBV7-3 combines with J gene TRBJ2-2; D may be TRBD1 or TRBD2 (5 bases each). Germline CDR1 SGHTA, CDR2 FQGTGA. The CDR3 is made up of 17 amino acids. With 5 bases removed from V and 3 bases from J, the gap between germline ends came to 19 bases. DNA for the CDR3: TGTGCCAGCAGCCCAAATCCCCCAGGGACGGACACCGGGGAGCTGTTTTTT. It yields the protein CASSPNPPGTDTGELFF.

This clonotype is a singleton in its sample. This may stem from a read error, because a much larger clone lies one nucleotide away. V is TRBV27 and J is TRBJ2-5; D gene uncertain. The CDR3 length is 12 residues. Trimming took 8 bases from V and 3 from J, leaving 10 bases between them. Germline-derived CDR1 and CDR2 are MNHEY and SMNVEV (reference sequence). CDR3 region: CASSTPKETQYF. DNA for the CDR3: TGTGCCAGCTCGACACCCAAAGAGACCCAGTACTTC.

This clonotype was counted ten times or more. CDR3 DNA: TGCAGTGCTAGAGATCTAGGGGCCTTTGACGAGCAGTACTTC. It encodes CSARDLGAFDEQYF. The chain combines TRBV20-1 with TRBJ2-7, with D perhaps TRBD1 (5 bases). This CDR3 region has 14 residues. V was pared by 0 bases and J by 5 bases, with 14 bases between. CDR1 is DFQATT, CDR2 SNEGSKA, per germline (reference sequence).